The clone carrying this T cell receptor beta chain appeared a few times. TCRdb independently ran MiXCR on the reads; one entry per CDR3 protein. The sample records approximately 16,000 distinct CDR3 sequences, under 25% being singletons. The CDR3 has 12 amino acids. Trimming took off 3 bases at V and 7 bases at J, with 12 bases between the two ends. Germline V CDR1 and CDR2: GTSNPN, SVGIG (reference sequence). This record comes from a study of liver allograft versus peripheral blood T cells. The wider study: Graft-liver T cell receptor repertoires were compared against recipient peripheral blood repertoires.

The clonotype originates from a human patient who had a liver transplant. Some T cells may be provided by the graft donor. The chain has TRBV30 and TRBJ1-2, with D unresolved. CDR3 in DNA: TGTGCCTGGAGCAGGACTGTGAGTGGCTACACCTTC. Protein: CAWSRTVSGYTF.